The TCR beta chain described here comes from a study of T-cell reconstitution after alpha-beta-depleted transplantation in children. Study conclusions and caveats: Reported findings indicate that, about two months after transplant, alpha-beta T cells came from several hundred expanded clones, which were derived from non-depleted graft cells. At one year after transplant, newly produced T cells mostly accounted for T-cell counts and diversity. Where some patients showed high TCRbeta diversity at day 60, it came from recipient T cells and thymic progenitors that had survived.

Unique molecular identifiers were used to barcode this TCRbeta library. Via MiXCR, TCRdb re-called the PCR reads, giving one row per CDR3 protein. This table has roughly 66,000 distinct CDR3 sequences, roughly 4.4% appearing once. This clonotype was seen many times. Its antigen is not identified. The receptor was isolated from a boy less than two years old who had a stem cell transplant for acute myeloid leukemia, so the T cells may come from the graft donor. The specimen comprised PBMCs, mostly from graft donor cells, sampled 180 days after TCRalphabeta/CD19-depleted stem cell transplant.

The CDR3 region has the DNA TGTGCCAGCAGTCTCCGTGCGGGGAGCTCCTACAATGAGCAGTTCTTC. Translating gives CASSLRAGSSYNEQFF. The chain links TRBV7-2 to TRBJ2-1; weak D call: TRBD2 (6 bases). The CDR3 loop spans 16 amino acids. Germline CDR1 is SGHTA and CDR2 is FQGNSA. Trimming cost V 6 bases and J 0 bases, with 15 bases left between them.